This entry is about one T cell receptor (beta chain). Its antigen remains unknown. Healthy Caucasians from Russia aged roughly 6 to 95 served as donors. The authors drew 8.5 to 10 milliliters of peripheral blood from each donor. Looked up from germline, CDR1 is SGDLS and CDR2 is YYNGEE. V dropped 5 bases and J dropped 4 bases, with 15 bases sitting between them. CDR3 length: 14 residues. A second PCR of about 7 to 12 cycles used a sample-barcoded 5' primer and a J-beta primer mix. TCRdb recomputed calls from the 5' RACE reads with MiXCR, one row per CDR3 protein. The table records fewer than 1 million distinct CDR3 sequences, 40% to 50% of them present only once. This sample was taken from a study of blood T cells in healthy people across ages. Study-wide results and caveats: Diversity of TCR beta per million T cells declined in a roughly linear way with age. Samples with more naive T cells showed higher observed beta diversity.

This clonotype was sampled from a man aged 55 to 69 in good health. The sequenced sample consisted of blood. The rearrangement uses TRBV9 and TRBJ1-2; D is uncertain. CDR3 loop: CASRDGGLGYGYTF. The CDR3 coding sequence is TGTGCCAGCAGGGACGGTGGTTTGGGCTATGGCTACACCTTC.